The 26 T cell receptor beta chains presented below share a single source sample, sequenced in a study of Ad26.COV2.S vaccination and SARS-CoV-2 variants. Profiled with immunoSEQ multiplex PCR; TCRdb holds only in-frame clones, not every one. The sample carries some 480,000 clones, roughly nine tenths recorded once. Treatment denoted: around 19 received Ad26.COV2.S at low or high dose, single or two shots; five or six received placebo; per-sample allocation not given. On day 63 after the first injection, vaccine and placebo recipients gave samples. The source material was peripheral blood, sampled in a trial of Ad26.COV2.S vaccine versus placebo. These receptors originate from a person aged 18 to 65 who received the Ad26.COV2.S COVID-19 vaccine or a placebo.

Points on this clone: This CDR3 is also generated by other DNA sequences in the sample. This rearrangement joins TRBV5-1 to TRBJ2-5; D may be TRBD1 (5 bases). The germline CDR1 and CDR2 sequences are SGHRS and YFSETQ. Trimming left V 1 base short and J 1 base short, with 8 bases between. This CDR3 has 14 residues. CDR3 nucleotides: TGCGCCAGCAGCTTGAGTGGGGCCCAAGAGACCCAGTACTTC. It specifies CASSLSGAQETQYF.

The chain recombines TRBV6-5 with TRBJ1-2; a weak D match, TRBD1 (5 bases). Trimming removed 4 bases from V and 1 base from J, with 13 bases in between. The germline V gene encodes CDR1 MNHEY and CDR2 SVGAGI. The CDR3 runs 15 residues. In nucleotides, the CDR3 is TGTGCCAGCAGTTCCCAGGGAACTAATAACTATGGCTACACCTTC. Its protein is CASSSQGTNNYGYTF.

V and J are TRBV28 and TRBJ2-1; tentatively, D is TRBD2 (5 bases). The CDR3 totals 15 residues. Germline V gene data show CDR1 as MDHEN and CDR2 as SYDVKM. V shed 4 bases and J shed 4 bases, with 14 bases lying between them. For the CDR3, the DNA is TGTGCCAGCAGTTCTCGGTGGGAGATGTACAATGAGCAGTTCTTC. Its translation is CASSSRWEMYNEQFF.

The chain is built from TRBV24-1 and TRBJ2-7, with a weak D call TRBD1 (6 bases). Trimming stripped 4 bases from V and 1 base from J, with 10 bases between. This CDR3 is built from 14 residues. In germline, CDR1 is KGHDR, CDR2 SFDVKD. CDR3 bases: TGTGCCACCAGTGACCCCGGGACATCCTACGAGCAGTACTTC. Amino acids: CATSDPGTSYEQYF.

This chain connects TRBV7-3 to TRBJ2-1; 14 bases match TRBD2. With V trimmed by 5 bases and J by 5 bases, 5 bases remained unmatched. This CDR3 has 16 residues. Looked up from germline, CDR1 is SGHTA and CDR2 is FQGTGA. The CDR3, as DNA: TGTGCCAGCAGCCGTGGGACTAGCGGGAGTGACAATGAGCAGTTCTTC. As protein: CASSRGTSGSDNEQFF. The whole variable domain, filled in from reference TRBV7-3 and TRBJ2-1, reads GAGVSQTPSNKVTEKGKYVELRCDPISGHTALYWYRQSLGQGPEFLIYFQGTGAADDSGLPNDRFFAVRPEGSVSTLKIQRTERGDSAVYLCASSRGTSGSDNEQFFGPGTRLTVL.

The chain is built from TRBV18 and TRBJ2-3; TRBD1 or TRBD2 may be the D gene (5 bases each). Germline-derived CDR1 and CDR2 are KGHSH and LQKENI. The V and J ends lost 3 bases and 2 bases respectively, with 9 bases between them. This CDR3 has 14 amino acids. For the CDR3, the DNA is TGTGCCAGCTCACCCGGGGACCTCACAGATACGCAGTATTTT. Protein: CASSPGDLTDTQYF. The full variable domain, in which reference TRBV18 and TRBJ2-3 provide the parts outside the CDR3, is NAGVMQNPRHLVRRRGQEARLRCSPMKGHSHVYWYRQLPEEGLKFMVYLQKENIIDESGMPKERFSAEFPKEGPSILRIQQVVRGDSAAYFCASSPGDLTDTQYFGPGTRLTVL.

A word on this clone: Other DNA sequences from this sample encode an identical CDR3 as well. The rearrangement uses TRBV20-1 and TRBJ1-1; D is undetermined. The CDR3 length is 11 residues. Germline V gene lookup returns CDR1 DFQATT and CDR2 SNEGSKA (reference sequence). V was pared by 3 bases and J by 5 bases, with 7 bases between. The CDR3 coding sequence is TGCAGTGCTAGTAGAGGGACTGAAGCTTTCTTT. Amino acids: CSASRGTEAFF.

The chain is built from TRBV18 and TRBJ2-3, with TRBD2 matching 7 bases. The ends lost 3 bases at V and 3 bases at J; junction bases unmatched: 15. The CDR3 sequence is 18 residues long. Germline CDR1 is KGHSH and CDR2 is LQKENI. CDR3 in DNA: TGTGCCAGCTCACCCCTACGGGGCCGCGGGAGTGGAACAGATACGCAGTATTTT. Its translation: CASSPLRGRGSGTDTQYF.

The chain uses TRBV6-5 and TRBJ2-3, with D perhaps TRBD2 (5 bases). CDR3 length: 14 amino acids. Germline lookup yields CDR1 MNHEY and CDR2 SVGAGI. With 8 bases removed from V and 0 bases from J, the gap between germline ends came to 12 bases. The chain's CDR3 is CASRLGASTDTQYF. In DNA form, the CDR3 reads TGTGCCAGCCGGTTGGGAGCCAGCACAGATACGCAGTATTTT.

V is TRBV29-1 and J is TRBJ1-2; D remains ambiguous. Germline assignment: CDR1 SQVTM and CDR2 ANQGSEA. CDR3 length: 11 residues. The germline V and J ends were trimmed by 7 bases and 1 base, with 7 bases remaining between them. The CDR3 bases are TGCAGCGCCGAGGGTAACTATGGCTACACCTTC. This gives the protein CSAEGNYGYTF. Drawing the rest from reference TRBV29-1 and TRBJ1-2, the complete variable domain is SAVISQKPSRDICQRGTSLTIQCQVDSQVTMMFWYRQQPGQSLTLIATANQGSEATYESGFVIDKFPISRPNLTFSTLTVSNMSPEDSSIYLCSAEGNYGYTFGSGTRLTVV.

This clone was counted once. The chain carries TRBV21-1 and TRBJ2-7; the D call in the table, TRBD2, was not verified against the DNA. TRBV21-1 is a pseudogene segment. This CDR3 is built from 14 residues. The CDR3 region is CASSKVSVSREQYF. The CDR3 DNA follows: TGTGCCAGCAGCAAAGTGAGCGTAAGCCGGGAGCAGTACTTC.

V usage is TRBV19 and J usage is TRBJ1-5, with a tentative D call TRBD1 (6 bases). The CDR3 extends over 18 amino acids. The V end was cut by 5 bases, the J end by 7 bases, with 27 bases between. Germline V gene lookup returns CDR1 LNHDA and CDR2 SQIVND (reference sequence). In DNA, the CDR3 is TGTGCCAGTAGTCCCCTGTCTGGCAGGGGAAGGACTAGGCAGCCCCAGCATTTT. This translates into CASSPLSGRGRTRQPQHF.

This chain uses TRBV6-1 with TRBJ1-2; D not certain. The CDR3 length is 13 residues. Germline V gives CDR1 MNHNS, CDR2 SASEGT. Trimming pared 3 bases from V and 7 bases from J, leaving 12 bases between. CDR3 residues: CASSDGGHSGYTF. DNA for the CDR3: TGTGCCAGCAGTGACGGAGGCCACTCTGGCTACACCTTC.

The rearrangement joins TRBV7-9 to TRBJ1-6, with 7 bases fitting TRBD1. With 1 base clipped from V and 6 bases from J, the junction kept 9 bases outside the gene matches. The length of the CDR3 is 17 residues. The germline V gene has CDR1 SEHNR and CDR2 FQNEAQ (reference sequence). CDR3 sequence: CASSLEPTGIGNSPLHF. CDR3 DNA: TGTGCCAGCAGCTTAGAACCGACAGGGATCGGTAATTCACCCCTCCACTTT. The entire variable domain, with the rest obtained from reference TRBV7-9 and TRBJ1-6, is as follows: DTGVSQNPRHKITKRGQNVTFRCDPISEHNRLYWYRQTLGQGPEFLTYFQNEAQLEKSRLLSDRFSAERPKGSFSTLEIQRTEQGDSAMYLCASSLEPTGIGNSPLHFGNGTRLTVT.

This chain connects TRBV6-5 to TRBJ1-5, with D possibly matching TRBD1 (5 bases). V was cut by 0 bases and J by 4 bases, with 10 bases left in between. The CDR3 spans 15 residues. Germline V gene lookup returns CDR1 MNHEY and CDR2 SVGAGI. The CDR3 nucleotides read TGTGCCAGCAGTTACTCGGCAGGGCTGAATCAGCCCCAGCATTTT. Its protein product is CASSYSAGLNQPQHF.

CDR3 nucleotide sequence: TGCGCCAGCAGCTTGGCCGGACAGGACCACTACGAGCAGTACTTC. It is translated as CASSLAGQDHYEQYF. The chain links TRBV5-1 to TRBJ2-7; 7 bases align to TRBD1. Losses at the gene ends were 0 bases for V and 3 bases for J; bases not matched to a gene: 6. The CDR3 is made up of 15 amino acids. Germline values: CDR1 SGHRS, CDR2 YFSETQ.

CDR3 amino acids: CASRTSLGSYNEQFF. CDR3 bases: TGTGCCAGCAGGACGTCCCTTGGCTCCTACAATGAGCAGTTCTTC. The chain carries TRBV6-5 and TRBJ2-1; D not certain. Germline-derived CDR1 and CDR2 are MNHEY and SVGAGI. CDR3 length: 15 residues. Deletions cut 6 bases from V and 0 bases from J, with 12 bases between.

V gene TRBV5-6 combines with J gene TRBJ2-7; TRBD2 is a possible D gene (5 bases). V was clipped by 4 bases and J by 3 bases, with 14 bases between them. The CDR3 has 14 amino acids. Germline CDR1 is SGHDT and CDR2 is YYEEEE. The CDR3 protein is CASSRRPGGYEQYF. CDR3 bases: TGTGCCAGCAGCCGCCGGCCTGGAGGCTACGAGCAGTACTTC.

The DNA of the CDR3 is TGTGCTAGTGGGTGGGGACTAGCGGGAGTCTCTGAGCAGTTCTTC. It codes for CASGWGLAGVSEQFF. The gene calls are TRBV12-5 and TRBJ2-1, with 14 bases that match TRBD2. Germline CDR1 reads LGHNT; CDR2 reads FRNRAP. V lost 6 bases to trimming and J lost 9 bases; unmatched junction nucleotides: 7. This CDR3 contains 15 residues.

V is TRBV6-1 and J is TRBJ2-5, with D perhaps matching TRBD1 (6 bases). Looked up from germline, CDR1 is MNHNS and CDR2 is SASEGT. CDR3 length: 15 residues. V lost 0 bases, J lost 4 bases, and 12 bases lay in between. The chain's CDR3 is CASSEAGGLGETQYF. The CDR3 DNA follows: TGTGCCAGCAGTGAAGCAGGGGGTTTGGGAGAGACCCAGTACTTC.

The rearrangement joins TRBV7-9 to TRBJ1-4; 10 nucleotides agree with TRBD1. J gave up 7 bases and V 2 bases, and 7 bases lay outside the gene matches. The length of the CDR3 is 16 residues. Germline CDR1 and CDR2: SEHNR and FQNEAQ (reference sequence). The CDR3 here is CASSLRTGGLGEKLFF. The CDR3, as DNA: TGTGCCAGCAGCTTACGGACAGGGGGATTGGGTGAAAAACTGTTTTTT. The whole variable domain, filled in from reference TRBV7-9 and TRBJ1-4, reads DTGVSQNPRHKITKRGQNVTFRCDPISEHNRLYWYRQTLGQGPEFLTYFQNEAQLEKSRLLSDRFSAERPKGSFSTLEIQRTEQGDSAMYLCASSLRTGGLGEKLFFGSGTQLSVL.

This chain uses TRBV9 with TRBJ2-5; D is unclear. The CDR3 totals 15 residues. The V gene lost 4 bases and the J gene lost 0 bases, with 13 bases spanning the gap. In germline, CDR1 is SGDLS, CDR2 YYNGEE. For the CDR3, the DNA is TGTGCCAGCAGCCCCGGGCGGCTTTACCAAGAGACCCAGTACTTC. This codes for CASSPGRLYQETQYF.

This rearrangement joins TRBV29-1 to TRBJ1-1; 8 bases match TRBD1. The V gene end was trimmed by 4 bases and the J gene end by 3 bases; junction bases not matched to a gene: 1. This CDR3 region has 12 residues. Germline V gene lookup returns CDR1 SQVTM and CDR2 ANQGSEA. As DNA, the CDR3 is TGCAGCGTTGGACAGGGGCACACTGAAGCTTTCTTT. Protein: CSVGQGHTEAFF.

The chain employs TRBV28 and TRBJ2-3, with 10 bases that match TRBD1. J lost 2 bases, V lost 6 bases, and 5 bases had no gene match. Germline V gene data show CDR1 as MDHEN and CDR2 as SYDVKM. The CDR3 totals 15 residues. The CDR3 DNA is TGTGCCAGCAGCCCCGACAGGGGGCCCACAGATACGCAGTATTTT. Its translation is CASSPDRGPTDTQYF.

The V and J genes are TRBV28 and TRBJ1-4; TRBD1 agrees at 7 bases. The trim removed 0 bases at V and 8 bases at J, leaving 3 bases unmatched. The length of the CDR3 is 14 residues. Germline V lookup: CDR1 MDHEN, CDR2 SYDVKM. The CDR3 nucleotides are TGTGCCAGCAGTTTATGGCAGGGGGGGGAAAAACTGTTTTTT. It encodes CASSLWQGGEKLFF.

This chain joins TRBV19 and TRBJ1-5, with D perhaps TRBD1 (5 bases). V shed 3 bases and J shed 4 bases, with 13 bases lying between them. CDR1 LNHDA and CDR2 SQIVND come from the germline V gene (reference sequence). The CDR3 runs 15 residues. This chain's CDR3 is CASSIGRQRNQPQHF. The CDR3 nucleotides are TGTGCCAGTAGTATTGGTCGACAGAGAAATCAGCCCCAGCATTTT.